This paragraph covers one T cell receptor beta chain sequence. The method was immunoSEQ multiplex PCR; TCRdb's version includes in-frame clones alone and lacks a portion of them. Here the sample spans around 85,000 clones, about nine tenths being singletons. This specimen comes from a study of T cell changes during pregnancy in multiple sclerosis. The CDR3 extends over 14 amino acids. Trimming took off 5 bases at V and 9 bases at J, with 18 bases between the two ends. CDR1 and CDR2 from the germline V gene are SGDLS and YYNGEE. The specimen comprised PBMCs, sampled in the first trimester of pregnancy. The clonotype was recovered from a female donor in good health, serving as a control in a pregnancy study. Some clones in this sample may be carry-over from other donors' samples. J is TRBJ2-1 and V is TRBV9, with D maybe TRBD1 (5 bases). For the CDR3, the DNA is TGTGCCAGCAGTCCGGTCGTAGGGGCCGCTGAGCAGTTCTTC. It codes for CASSPVVGAAEQFF.